Below, 24 T cell receptor beta chains from the same sample are listed, as sequenced in a study of shared T cell receptors in the human thymus. The protocol was immunoSEQ multiplex PCR, while the TCRdb copy is restricted to in-frame clones and leaves out a portion. This sample has hundreds of thousands of clones, with roughly 90% found just once. These data were also reused for a study on human thymus T cells.

Sequencing was performed on thymocytes. These receptors were obtained from a boy under three years old with a congenital heart defect.

This chain connects TRBV14 to TRBJ2-2; D is unclear. Germline CDR1 SGHDN, CDR2 FVKESK. The CDR3 sequence is 18 residues long. V lost 1 base to trimming and J lost 3 bases, with 18 bases between them. CDR3 DNA sequence: TGTGCCAGCAGCCAAGCCAACAGCCTCCTCGGTGACACCGGGGAGCTGTTTTTT. As protein: CASSQANSLLGDTGELFF.

V usage is TRBV7-6 and J usage is TRBJ2-5; TRBD2 might be the D (6 bases). Germline assignment: CDR1 SGHVS and CDR2 FNYEAQ. The CDR3 consists of 15 residues. V lost 0 bases and J 7 bases, leaving 15 bases between the germline ends. The DNA for the CDR3 is TGTGCCAGCAGCTTAGCCAGGGAGGAGGTTTGGACCCAGTACTTC. Translated: CASSLAREEVWTQYF.

This sequence joins TRBV30 and TRBJ2-6, with a tentative D call TRBD1 (5 bases). This CDR3 contains 16 residues. V lost 3 bases, J lost 0 bases, and 12 bases lay in between. The germline gives CDR1 GTSNPN, CDR2 SVGIG (reference sequence). This CDR3 reads CAWRTDSSSGANVLTF. CDR3 coding DNA: TGTGCCTGGAGGACCGACAGCAGCTCTGGGGCCAACGTCCTGACTTTC.

The V gene is TRBV10-2, the J gene TRBJ1-5; TRBD1 agrees at 10 bases. V lost 0 bases and J lost 1; bases outside the gene matches: 6. Germline CDR1 reads WSHSY; CDR2 reads SAAADI. The CDR3 contains 18 residues. The CDR3 reads CASSESPKDRGSNQPQHF. CDR3 bases: TGCGCCAGCAGTGAGTCGCCGAAGGACAGGGGGAGCAATCAGCCCCAGCATTTT.

This chain links TRBV19 with TRBJ1-2; D possibly corresponds to TRBD1 (6 bases). The germline V and J ends were trimmed by 6 bases and 4 bases, with 12 bases remaining between them. Germline CDR1 and CDR2: LNHDA and SQIVND (reference sequence). CDR3 length equals 13 residues. Here the CDR3 DNA reads TGTGCCAGTAGCGGGGACAACCTCTATGGCTACACCTTC. Translation gives CASSGDNLYGYTF. Based on the CDR3 plus reference TRBV19 and TRBJ1-2, the full variable domain is DGGITQSPKYLFRKEGQNVTLSCEQNLNHDAMYWYRQDPGQGLRLIYYSQIVNDFQKGDIAEGYSVSREKKESFPLTVTSAQKNPTAFYLCASSGDNLYGYTFGSGTRLTVV.

The V gene is TRBV29-1, the J gene TRBJ2-1; a possible D gene is TRBD2 (7 bases). CDR1 is SQVTM, CDR2 ANQGSEA, per germline. CDR3 length: 11 residues. Trimming left V 5 bases short and J 9 bases short, with 11 bases between. The CDR3 region has the DNA TGCAGCGTTCAAAGGGGGGGTGAGCAGTTCTTC. This sequence encodes CSVQRGGEQFF.

This sequence joins TRBV6-6 and TRBJ2-1, with 10 bases matching TRBD2. Trimming took 5 bases from V and 5 from J; bases not matched to a gene: 6. The CDR3 is made up of 15 amino acids. The V gene's germline CDR1 is MNHNY and CDR2 SVGAGI (reference sequence). CDR3 in DNA: TGTGCCAGCAGTGGCGGGACTAGCGCGAACAATGAGCAGTTCTTC. Amino acids: CASSGGTSANNEQFF.

This clone was seen a handful of times. The chain recombines TRBV5-6 with TRBJ1-5; D gene uncertain. This CDR3 contains 14 residues. The germline V gene has CDR1 SGHDT and CDR2 YYEEEE. Trimming stripped 0 bases from V and 0 bases from J, with 4 bases between. CDR3 in DNA: TGTGCCAGCAGCTTGGGACATAGCAATCAGCCCCAGCATTTT. Residues: CASSLGHSNQPQHF.

The chain recombines TRBV7-2 with TRBJ2-7; 10 nucleotides line up with TRBD2. This CDR3 is built from 18 residues. The V segment lost 5 bases and the J segment 3 bases; nucleotides outside the gene matches: 16. CDR1 SGHTA and CDR2 FQGNSA come from the germline V gene. Written as DNA, the CDR3 is TGTGCCAGCAGCCCTCTCTTCCAACCTAGCGGGAGTGTCTACGAGCAGTACTTC. Protein sequence: CASSPLFQPSGSVYEQYF.

This clone was seen only once. The chain has TRBV28 and TRBJ2-2, with D unclear. CDR3 length: 14 residues. V was clipped by 2 bases and J by 4 bases, with 8 bases between them. Germline CDR1 MDHEN, CDR2 SYDVKM. The CDR3: CASSLDQITGELFF. The CDR3 nucleotides are TGTGCCAGCAGTTTAGATCAGATCACCGGGGAGCTGTTTTTT.

Here the CDR3 reads CASSALLGGTQYF. The CDR3 nucleotides are TGTGCCAGCAGCGCCCTCCTGGGGGGGACGCAGTATTTT. The rearrangement links TRBV13 to TRBJ2-3; 7 bases agree with TRBD2. The germline V gene has CDR1 PRHDT and CDR2 FYEKMQ (reference sequence). This CDR3 region has 13 residues. Trimming at V came to 5 bases and at J to 9 bases, leaving 8 bases not matched to a gene.

This clone came up once. This chain joins TRBV5-6 and TRBJ2-3; D is possibly TRBD1 (6 bases). Germline V lookup: CDR1 SGHDT, CDR2 YYEEEE. This CDR3 region has 18 residues. V dropped 2 bases and J dropped 4 bases, with 23 bases sitting between them. This CDR3 reads CASSFKRAGDGVPDTQYF. The CDR3 nucleotides are TGTGCCAGCAGCTTCAAACGAGCAGGGGATGGGGTCCCAGATACGCAGTATTTT.

The chain has TRBV11-2 and TRBJ2-7, with D maybe TRBD2 (6 bases). This CDR3 region has 14 residues. The V gene's germline CDR1 is SGHAT and CDR2 FQNNGV. V lost 3 bases, J lost 3 bases, and 12 bases lay in between. CDR3 DNA: TGTGCCAGCAGCTTGGCTAGCGAGAACTACGAGCAGTACTTC. This gives the protein CASSLASENYEQYF.

The rearrangement joins TRBV6-5 to TRBJ2-7, with no clear D. This CDR3 region has 13 residues. Germline V lookup: CDR1 MNHEY, CDR2 SVGAGI. V lost 8 bases to trimming and J lost 2 bases, with 13 bases between them. The CDR3 nucleotides read TGTGCCAGCTCCTACCGCCGGGCCTACGAGCAGTACTTC. It encodes CASSYRRAYEQYF.

This chain links TRBV28 with TRBJ2-7; D is unresolved. Looked up from germline, CDR1 is MDHEN and CDR2 is SYDVKM. V lost 8 bases to trimming and J lost 2 bases, with 16 bases between them. This CDR3 has 14 residues. CDR3 sequence reads: CASSKPGGAYEQYF. CDR3 in DNA: TGTGCCAGCTCGAAGCCCGGCGGCGCCTACGAGCAGTACTTC.

V usage is TRBV11-2 and J usage is TRBJ2-2, with D perhaps TRBD2 (6 bases). Per germline, CDR1 SGHAT and CDR2 FQNNGV. CDR3 length equals 16 residues. Trimming took 1 base from V and 2 from J, leaving 11 bases between them. Written as DNA, the CDR3 is TGTGCCAGCAGCTTAGGGAGGGCCCCCAACACCGGGGAGCTGTTTTTT. It encodes CASSLGRAPNTGELFF.

The genes are TRBV29-1 and TRBJ2-3; D is perhaps TRBD2 (5 bases). The CDR3 is made up of 15 amino acids. Germline V CDR1 and CDR2: SQVTM, ANQGSEA. Trimming left V 8 bases short and J 0 bases short, with 18 bases between. CDR3 bases: TGCAGCACCGGGGTAGCGTCAAATAGCACAGATACGCAGTATTTT. Protein: CSTGVASNSTDTQYF.

The chain employs TRBV18 and TRBJ2-7; D is perhaps TRBD2 (6 bases). The V end lost 3 bases, the J end lost 2 bases, and 11 bases lay between the germline ends. The CDR3 extends over 14 amino acids. Germline values: CDR1 KGHSH, CDR2 LQKENI. CDR3 DNA: TGTGCCAGCTCACCCAGCGGGTTAACCTACGAGCAGTACTTC. Translated, it gives CASSPSGLTYEQYF.

The chain recombines TRBV10-1 with TRBJ2-1; TRBD2 matches 9 bases. The CDR3 contains 14 residues. CDR1 WNHNN and CDR2 SYGVQD come from the germline V gene (reference sequence). J was trimmed by 8 bases and V by 4 bases; bases with no gene match: 6. The CDR3 protein is CASSVGGRAYEQFF. As DNA, the CDR3 is TGCGCCAGCAGTGTAGGCGGGAGGGCATATGAGCAGTTCTTC.

This chain joins TRBV5-4 and TRBJ2-1; possibly TRBD2 for D (6 bases). The V gene lost 0 bases and the J gene lost 7 bases, with 17 bases spanning the gap. Looked up from germline, CDR1 is SGHNT and CDR2 is YYREEE (reference sequence). CDR3 length: 16 residues. CDR3 DNA: TGTGCCAGCAGCTTGGAGGTTGCGGGAAGTAGGAATGAGCAGTTCTTC. This codes for CASSLEVAGSRNEQFF.

This chain connects TRBV5-4 to TRBJ2-3, with 11 bases matching TRBD2. The junction had 3 bases not matched to a gene; V was cut back by 3 bases and J by 3 bases. Germline CDR1 is SGHNT and CDR2 is YYREEE (reference sequence). The CDR3 spans 15 residues. The CDR3 loop is CASSSGLAGTDTQYF. As DNA, the CDR3 is TGTGCCAGCAGCTCAGGACTAGCGGGTACAGATACGCAGTATTTT.

Comments on this clone: The sample carries other DNA sequences with the same CDR3. The rearrangement joins TRBV30 to TRBJ2-3, with D perhaps matching TRBD2 (5 bases). V was pared by 3 bases and J by 0 bases, with 13 bases between. Per the germline V gene, CDR1 is GTSNPN and CDR2 is SVGIG (reference sequence). The CDR3 loop spans 15 amino acids. CDR3 sequence reads: CAWSVTSGSTDTQYF. The CDR3 DNA is TGTGCCTGGAGCGTCACCAGCGGTAGCACAGATACGCAGTATTTT.

The CDR3 here is CASSVEGTTLDEQFF. CDR3 nucleotide sequence: TGTGCCAGCAGCGTAGAGGGGACTACCCTCGATGAGCAGTTCTTC. The chain couples TRBV9 to TRBJ2-1; TRBD2 aligns across 7 bases. The J segment lost 8 bases and the V segment lost 0 bases, leaving 8 bases of the junction unmatched. Germline V lookup: CDR1 SGDLS, CDR2 YYNGEE. CDR3 length: 15 residues.

The sample holds a few counts of this clone. The V and J genes are TRBV4-1 and TRBJ2-2, with 9 positions matching TRBD2. The V gene end was trimmed by 3 bases and the J gene end by 7 bases; junction bases not matched to a gene: 12. The CDR3 is 17 amino acids. Germline-derived CDR1 and CDR2 are MGHRA and YSYEKL. CDR3 DNA sequence: TGCGCCAGCAGCCATCATTCGCTAGCGGGAAGAAACGGGGAGCTGTTTTTT. Its translation: CASSHHSLAGRNGELFF.